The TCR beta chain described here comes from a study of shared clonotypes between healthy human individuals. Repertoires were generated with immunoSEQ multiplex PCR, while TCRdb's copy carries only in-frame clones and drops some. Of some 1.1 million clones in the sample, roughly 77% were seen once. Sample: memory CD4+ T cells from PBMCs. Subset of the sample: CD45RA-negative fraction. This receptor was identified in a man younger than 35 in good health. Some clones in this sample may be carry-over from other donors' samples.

CDR3: CASSSRLRDNYGYTF. As DNA, the CDR3 is TGCGCCAGCAGCTCAAGACTCCGGGATAACTATGGCTACACCTTC. V usage is TRBV5-1 and J usage is TRBJ1-2; D is ambiguous. This CDR3 is 15 amino acids long. The V end was cut by 3 bases, the J end by 1 base, with 13 bases between. Germline CDR1 and CDR2: SGHRS and YFSETQ.